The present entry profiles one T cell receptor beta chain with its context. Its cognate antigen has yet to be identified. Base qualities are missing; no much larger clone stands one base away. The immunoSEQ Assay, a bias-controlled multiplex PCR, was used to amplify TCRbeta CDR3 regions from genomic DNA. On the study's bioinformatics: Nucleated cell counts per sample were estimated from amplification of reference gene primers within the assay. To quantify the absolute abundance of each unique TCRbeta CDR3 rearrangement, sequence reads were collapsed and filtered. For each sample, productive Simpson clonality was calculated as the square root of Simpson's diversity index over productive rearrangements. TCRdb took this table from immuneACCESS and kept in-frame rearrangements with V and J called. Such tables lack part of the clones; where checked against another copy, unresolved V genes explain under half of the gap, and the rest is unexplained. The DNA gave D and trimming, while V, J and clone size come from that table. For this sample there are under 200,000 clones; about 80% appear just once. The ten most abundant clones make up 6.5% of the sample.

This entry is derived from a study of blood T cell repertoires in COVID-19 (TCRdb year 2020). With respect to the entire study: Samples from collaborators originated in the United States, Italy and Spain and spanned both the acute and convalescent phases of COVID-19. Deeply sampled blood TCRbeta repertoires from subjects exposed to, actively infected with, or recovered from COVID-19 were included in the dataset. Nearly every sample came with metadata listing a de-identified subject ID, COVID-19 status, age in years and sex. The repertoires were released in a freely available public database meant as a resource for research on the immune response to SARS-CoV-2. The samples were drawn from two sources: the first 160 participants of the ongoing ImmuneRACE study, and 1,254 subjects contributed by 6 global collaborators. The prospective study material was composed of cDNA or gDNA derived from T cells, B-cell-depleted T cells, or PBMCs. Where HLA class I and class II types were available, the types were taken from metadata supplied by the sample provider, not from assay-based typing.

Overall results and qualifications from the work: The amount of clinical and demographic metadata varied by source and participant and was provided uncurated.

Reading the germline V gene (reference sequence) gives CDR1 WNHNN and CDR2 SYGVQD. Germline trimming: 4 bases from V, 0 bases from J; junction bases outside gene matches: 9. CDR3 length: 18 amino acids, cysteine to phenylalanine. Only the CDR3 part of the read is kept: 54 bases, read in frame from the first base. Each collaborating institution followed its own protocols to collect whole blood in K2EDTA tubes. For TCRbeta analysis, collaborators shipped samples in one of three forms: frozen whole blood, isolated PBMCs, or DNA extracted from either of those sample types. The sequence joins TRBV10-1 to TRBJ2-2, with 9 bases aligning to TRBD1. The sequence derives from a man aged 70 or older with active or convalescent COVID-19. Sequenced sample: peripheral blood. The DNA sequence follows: TGCGCCAGCAGTGGTAGGCAGACAGGGGGTACGAACACCGGGGAGCTGTTTTTT. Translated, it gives CASSGRQTGGTNTGELFF.